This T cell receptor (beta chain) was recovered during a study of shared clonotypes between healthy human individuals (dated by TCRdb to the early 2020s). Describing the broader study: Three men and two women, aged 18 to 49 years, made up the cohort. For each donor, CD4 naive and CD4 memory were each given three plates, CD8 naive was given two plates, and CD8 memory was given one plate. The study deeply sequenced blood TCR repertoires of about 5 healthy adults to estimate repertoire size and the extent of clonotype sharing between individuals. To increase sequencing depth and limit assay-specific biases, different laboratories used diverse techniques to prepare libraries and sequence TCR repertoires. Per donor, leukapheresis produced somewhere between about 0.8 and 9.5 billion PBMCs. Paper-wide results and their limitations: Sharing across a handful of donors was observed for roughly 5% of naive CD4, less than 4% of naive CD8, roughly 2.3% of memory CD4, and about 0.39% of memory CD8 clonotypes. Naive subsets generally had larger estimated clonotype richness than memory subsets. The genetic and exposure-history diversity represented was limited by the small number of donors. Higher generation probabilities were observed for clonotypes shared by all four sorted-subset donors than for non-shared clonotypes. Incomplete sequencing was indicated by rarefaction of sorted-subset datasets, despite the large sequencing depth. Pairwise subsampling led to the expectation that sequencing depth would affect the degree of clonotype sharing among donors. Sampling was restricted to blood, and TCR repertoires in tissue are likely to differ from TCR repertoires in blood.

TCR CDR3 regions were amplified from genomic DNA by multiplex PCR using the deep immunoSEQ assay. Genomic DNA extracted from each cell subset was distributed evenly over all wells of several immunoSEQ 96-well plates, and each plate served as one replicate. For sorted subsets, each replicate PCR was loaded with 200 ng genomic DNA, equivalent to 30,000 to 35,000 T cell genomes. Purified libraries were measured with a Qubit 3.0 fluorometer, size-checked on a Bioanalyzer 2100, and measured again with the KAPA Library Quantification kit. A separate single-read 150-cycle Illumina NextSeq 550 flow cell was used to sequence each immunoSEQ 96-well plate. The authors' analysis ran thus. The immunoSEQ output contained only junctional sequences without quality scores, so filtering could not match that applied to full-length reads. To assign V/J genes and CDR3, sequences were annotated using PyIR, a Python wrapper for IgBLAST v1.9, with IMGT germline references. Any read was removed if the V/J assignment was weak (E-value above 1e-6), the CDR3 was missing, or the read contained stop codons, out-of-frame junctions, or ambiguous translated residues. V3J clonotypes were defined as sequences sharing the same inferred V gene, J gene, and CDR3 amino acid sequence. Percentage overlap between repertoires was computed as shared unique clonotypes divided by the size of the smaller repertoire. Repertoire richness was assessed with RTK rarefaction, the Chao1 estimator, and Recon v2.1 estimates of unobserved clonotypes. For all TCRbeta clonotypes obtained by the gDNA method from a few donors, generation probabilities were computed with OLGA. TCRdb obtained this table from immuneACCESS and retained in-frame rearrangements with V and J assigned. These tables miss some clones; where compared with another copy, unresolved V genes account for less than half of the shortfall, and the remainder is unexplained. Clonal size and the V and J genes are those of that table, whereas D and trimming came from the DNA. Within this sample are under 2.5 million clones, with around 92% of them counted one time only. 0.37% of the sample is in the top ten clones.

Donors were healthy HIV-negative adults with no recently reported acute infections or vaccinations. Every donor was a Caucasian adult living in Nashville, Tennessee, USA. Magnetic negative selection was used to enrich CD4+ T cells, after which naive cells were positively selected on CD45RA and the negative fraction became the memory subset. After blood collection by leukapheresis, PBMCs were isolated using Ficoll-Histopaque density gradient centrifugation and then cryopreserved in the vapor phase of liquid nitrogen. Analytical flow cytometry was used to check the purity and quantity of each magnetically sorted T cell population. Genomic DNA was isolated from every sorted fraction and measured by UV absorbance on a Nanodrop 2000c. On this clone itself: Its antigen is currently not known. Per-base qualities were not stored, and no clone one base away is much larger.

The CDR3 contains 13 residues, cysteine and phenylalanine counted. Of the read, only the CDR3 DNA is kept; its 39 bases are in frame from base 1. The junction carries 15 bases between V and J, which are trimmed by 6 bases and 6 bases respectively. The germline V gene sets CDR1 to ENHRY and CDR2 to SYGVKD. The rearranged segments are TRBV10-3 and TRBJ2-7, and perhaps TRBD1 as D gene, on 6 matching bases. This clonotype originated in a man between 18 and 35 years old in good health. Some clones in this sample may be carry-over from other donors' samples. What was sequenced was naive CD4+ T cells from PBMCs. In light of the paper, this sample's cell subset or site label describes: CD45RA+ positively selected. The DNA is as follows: TGTGCCATCAGAGGACAGTATCGGGGCGAGCAGTACTTC. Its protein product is CAIRGQYRGEQYF.